Listed here are 7 T cell receptor beta chains from one sample, sequenced in a study of regulatory T cells in long-lasting Graves disease. This sample's time point: persistent/refractory GD, antithyroid drugs over 5 years with positive TRAb. The TCR library was prepared using RNA isolated from PBMCs. Arm-PCR with iRepertoire HTBI primers amplified the CDR3 regions for these TCR beta libraries. TCRdb redid the calling of the multiplex PCR reads with MiXCR, one entry per CDR3 protein. The sample consists of approximately 380,000 distinct CDR3 sequences, around 20% of them appearing once. The source material was peripheral blood mononuclear cells (PBMCs), sampled when the disease was refractory, from a patient treated with antithyroid drugs. The origin of the receptors is a female donor with Graves disease.

This clonotype was seen a few times. The rearrangement links TRBV29-1 to TRBJ1-4; TRBD1 might be the D (5 bases). CDR1 and CDR2 from the germline V gene are SQVTM and ANQGSEA. There are 13 residues in the CDR3. Between the trimmed V and J ends, which lost 6 bases and 1 base, there was a span of 9 bases. Here the CDR3 DNA reads TGCAGCGTCGCTGGACAAACTAATGAAAAACTGTTTTTT. This codes for CSVAGQTNEKLFF.

This clonotype was counted ten times or more. V usage is TRBV11-2 and J usage is TRBJ1-4; TRBD1 aligns across 8 bases. The V gene's germline CDR1 is SGHAT and CDR2 FQNNGV. The CDR3 spans 15 residues. V was clipped by 5 bases and J by 7 bases; unmatched bases: 9. This CDR3 reads CASSNGQGLGEKLFF. The CDR3 region has the DNA TGTGCCAGCAGCAATGGACAGGGCCTCGGTGAAAAACTGTTTTTT.

This clonotype appeared a few times. The V and J genes are TRBV12-3 or TRBV12-4 and TRBJ1-2, with TRBD1 matching over 9 bases. This CDR3 has 15 residues. The V gene end was trimmed by 5 bases and the J gene end by 4 bases; junction bases not matched to a gene: 8. In nucleotides, the CDR3 is TGTGCCAGCAGTCCCCTCGGACAGGGGAGCTATGGCTACACCTTC. It encodes CASSPLGQGSYGYTF.

The rearrangement uses TRBV6-9 and TRBJ1-1; TRBD1 aligns across 7 bases. Germline CDR1 reads MNHGY; CDR2 reads SVAAGI. V dropped 3 bases and J dropped 1; count of bases not matched to a gene: 2. The CDR3 loop spans 14 amino acids. CDR3 nucleotides: TGTGCCAGCAGTTACGGGGACAGGAACACTGAAGCTTTCTTT. Its protein product is CASSYGDRNTEAFF.

This chain joins TRBV7-8 and TRBJ2-7, with D tentatively TRBD2 (5 bases). Deletions cut 5 bases from V and 3 bases from J, with 14 bases between. Germline-derived CDR1 and CDR2 are SGHVS and FQNEAQ. This CDR3 comprises 14 residues. CDR3 amino acids: CASSQKGALYEQYF. CDR3 bases: TGTGCCAGCAGCCAAAAGGGAGCCCTCTACGAGCAGTACTTC.

This clonotype showed up many times. In nucleotides, the CDR3 is TGTGCCAGCAGCTTAGAGAAACCCTATGGCTACACCTTC. Translated: CASSLEKPYGYTF. The V gene is TRBV7-2, the J gene TRBJ1-2; D ambiguous. Germline assignment: CDR1 SGHTA and CDR2 FQGNSA. Trimming took 1 base from V and 4 from J, leaving 7 bases between them. The CDR3 is 13 amino acids.

Regarding this clonotype: A much larger clone lies a single base off, so this may be a read error. The rearrangement links TRBV6-2 or TRBV6-3 to TRBJ2-7; D assignment may be TRBD1 or TRBD2 (5 bases each). Germline loops: CDR1 MNHEY, CDR2 SVGEGT. This CDR3 comprises 12 residues. Trimming removed 6 bases at V and 3 bases at J, with 9 bases between. The CDR3 sequence is CASREDIYEQYF. The CDR3 DNA reads as TGTGCCAGCAGGGAGGACATCTACGAGCAGTACTTC.